The TCR beta chain described here comes from a study of shared clonotypes between healthy human individuals. Study background: In total, the donors were a couple of women and a few men aged 18 to 49.

The germline V gene encodes CDR1 SGHRS and CDR2 YFSETQ. V lost 2 bases to trimming and J lost 4 bases, with 9 bases between them. The CDR3 sequence is 13 residues long. As concerns this clone: The antigen is undetermined.

Whole-study results and caveats: Sequencing depth was expected to affect clonotype sharing among donors. When compared with the clonotypes that were shared by all four sorted-subset donors, the non-shared clonotypes turned out to have lower generation probabilities.

Assay execution proceeded at the deep level. Method: immunoSEQ multiplex PCR; TCRdb's copy keeps in-frame clones and lacks some. The repertoire holds some 240,000 clones, over 50% seen once, with roughly 11% in the top ten. The TCR comes from a man aged 30 to 39 in good health. The chain joins TRBV5-1 to TRBJ2-5; D remains ambiguous. The sample comprised memory CD4+ T cells sorted from blood. The sample's subset: CD45RA-negative fraction. CDR3 sequence: CASSFTTTETQYF. The DNA of the CDR3 is TGCGCCAGCAGCTTTACAACTACAGAGACCCAGTACTTC.